This T cell receptor beta chain was recorded in a study of human T cells and chemical hapten exposure. Overall study: The patients, most of them female, presented with alopecia areata, totalis or universalis. Findings of the study overall: The study found expanded TCRs formed significantly more large CDR3 similarity clusters than controls.

TCRdb analysed the RACE reads with MiXCR anew, one entry per CDR3 protein. This sample carries more than 150,000 distinct CDR3 sequences, around 13% of them seen once, and the ten largest clones take 1.5% to 2%. As regards this clonotype: Its antigen is currently unknown.

The ends lost 5 bases at V and 4 bases at J; junction bases unmatched: 3. Germline V gene sequence: CDR1 SGHAT, CDR2 FQNNGV. The CDR3 loop spans 14 amino acids. Sample time point: patch test 1, 2 weeks after DPC sensitization. The treatment: therapeutic diphenylcyclopropenone sensitization with weekly scalp DPC. This clonotype originated in a woman aged 25 to 39 with alopecia areata. Some clones in this sample may be carry-over from other donors' samples. The chain carries TRBV11-2 and TRBJ2-1, with 9 bases fitting TRBD1. The specimen was whole blood, collected in connection with sensitization to the hapten diphenylcyclopropenone (DPC). For the CDR3, the DNA is TGTGCCAGCAGCAGGACAGGGGATTACAATGAGCAGTTCTTC. Translation gives CASSRTGDYNEQFF.